The subject of this entry is one TCR beta chain. The CDR3 has 15 residues. In germline, CDR1 is SGHTA, CDR2 FQGTGA. The V gene lost 0 bases and the J gene lost 3 bases, with 8 bases spanning the gap. Regarding donors, all were healthy bone marrow donors. Donors likely had unrecorded immune exposures despite being nominally healthy when sampled. 13 Jbeta primers and 60 Vbeta primers were used for the PCR. The table came from immunoSEQ multiplex PCR; TCRdb's copy has only in-frame clones and leaves some out. This table holds hundreds of thousands of clones, more than 55% found once. These data belong to a study of cytomegalovirus exposure and HLA in healthy donors.

Sequencing was carried out using PBMCs. The chain recombines TRBV7-3 with TRBJ1-4, with D uncertain. The receptor was derived from a female donor in good health and CMV-seronegative. The CDR3 sequence is CASSLTSSPNEKLFF. CDR3 nucleotide sequence: TGTGCCAGCAGCTTAACCAGTTCCCCTAATGAAAAACTGTTTTTT.